This T cell receptor (beta chain) was found in a study of control samples from healthy donors and cancer patients. Trimming removed 3 bases from V and 1 base from J, with 13 bases in between. The CDR3 has 16 amino acids. Germline V lookup: CDR1 SGDLS, CDR2 YYNGEE. The data were produced by immunoSEQ multiplex PCR, yet TCRdb's version contains in-frame clones alone and is incomplete. The sample has around 150,000 clones, 70% to 90% seen once. Sequencing used blood. J is TRBJ1-4 and V is TRBV9; D unclear. The clonotype originates from a man aged 25-45 years in good health. CDR3 region: CASSADEWQTNEKLFF. CDR3 sequence (DNA): TGTGCCAGCAGCGCGGACGAGTGGCAAACTAATGAAAAACTGTTTTTT.